This T cell receptor (beta chain) was found in a study of cytomegalovirus exposure and HLA in healthy donors (dated by TCRdb to the late 2010s). Study-wide context: An earlier analysis of approximately 640 of the donors reported 276 Gb of sequence data and some 120 million unique TCR beta sequences from 150 million to 200 million T cells. An early release covering 500 to 750 HLA-typed donors comprised roughly 300 gigabases of sequencing data and tens of millions of unique TCR sequences. Among the roughly 410 genotyped donors, 75% to 90% belonged to the genetic ancestry cluster associated with self-reported Caucasian donors. The study aimed to test whether cataloging public T cell receptors could reveal signatures of past pathogen exposure. The study used immunosequencing to profile the T cell repertoires of approximately 640 subjects and linked those repertoires to cytomegalovirus serostatus. In addition to the first cohort of 666 subjects, a separate validation cohort of 100 to 150 different subjects was used. High-throughput TCR immunosequencing, statistical association of individual TCRs with disease status, and machine learning were combined to predict cytomegalovirus infection status. To study patterns of TCR occurrence, a later analysis re-analyzed previously published TCR beta repertoires from 700 or so donors and added high-resolution HLA genotyping. The later analysis used no new phenotypic data to find candidate immune exposures, relying instead on TCR beta sequences and their occurrence across donors. In an earlier analysis of 587 of the donors, high-throughput TCR beta sequencing was used to judge whether each TCR beta V gene segment behaved as functional or pseudogenic. Donor age, sex, ethnicity and CMV serostatus were compiled alongside the repertoire data. A later genetic analysis took genome-wide SNP genotypes for 398 of the 666 donors and used that subset as a discovery cohort. Every repertoire in the discovery cohort had been generated on one and the same sequencing platform. HLA typing covered class I and class II loci at four-digit resolution. Typing coverage varied by locus: roughly 620-640 donors for A, B, C, DRB1 and DQB1; roughly 560 for DQA1; more than 600 for DPA1; 400 to 480 for DPB1. Four or five DR-DQ haplotypes were treated as single units for association and clustering because of strong linkage in the cohort. Among around 400 genotyped donors of the cohort, an average of about 220,000 unique TCR beta nucleotide sequences was sequenced per donor, of which about 18% were non-productive.

What the research found in general, with its limitations: A few of the identified cytomegalovirus-associated TCR beta chains were confirmed in vitro to be specific for cytomegalovirus antigens. CMV serostatus was the only immune exposure information available for the cohort. According to a later analysis, TCR association rates differed among HLA loci, with DRB1 alleles showing the most associated TCRs and HLA-C alleles showing the fewest. Linkage disequilibrium might explain the correlated functional status among segregating V segments, but an unknown experimental factor could not be ruled out. According to a later analysis, most CMV-associated TCR beta chains appeared to be HLA-restricted, and the HLA associations seemed to be driven largely by CMV exposure. The authors suggested that the approach could potentially be generalized to other disease states and immunological phenotypes. In a later analysis, HLA-associated TCR beta chains were found to be more clonally expanded and to have lower generation probabilities than equally common non-associated chains. An earlier analysis of 587 of the donors showed that most TCR beta V segments appeared in productive rearrangements either about 87% or about 30% of the time, which broadly matched IMGT annotations. Because some donors lacked HLA typing at each locus, the association tests relied only on the typed subset. A further reported finding was that TCR beta sequences accurately predicted the HLA-A and HLA-B alleles for most subjects in the first cohort. In a later analysis, 16,951 TCR beta sequences were associated with specific HLA alleles at a false discovery rate of 0.05. According to a later genetic analysis, donors in an Asian-associated ancestry cluster had fewer N-insertions in productive TCRs than the approximately 690-donor mean. This cohort had only TCR beta chains sequenced, and the lack of alpha or paired-chain data limited which features could be detected. The presence/absence analyses assumed that sequencing depth was roughly uniform across donors, and that assumption may not be true. A later genetic analysis associated a missense DCLRE1C variant with V-gene and J-gene trimming of TCR beta chains, and an independent cohort replicated the association. The study gave a list of more than 150 TCR beta chains associated with cytomegalovirus. Strong co-occurrence of HLA alleles, especially DR and DQ, made assigning TCR associations to individual alleles difficult. Most TCR sequences were seen in very few donors, while some public TCRs were found in many individuals. The classifier was reported to diagnose cytomegalovirus status with high specificity and sensitivity in both the original cohort and the validation cohort. The 87-base-pair reads could not distinguish some IMGT-functional V segments, including TRBV6-2 and TRBV6-3, so those segments were excluded. Seventeen rarely observed V segments, including chromosome 9 orphons, were excluded from the earlier analysis of several hundred of the donors because counts were too low. Several of the top co-occurrence clusters appeared to be linked to parvovirus B19, influenza, CMV and Epstein-Barr virus, according to a later analysis. A cluster of highly shared sequence variants was judged likely to represent a technical artifact of the sequencing pipeline.

The cohort comprised around 690 healthy bone marrow donors. At the time of sampling, all cohort members were nominally healthy, though unrecorded immune exposures were likely present. The donor tested CMV seronegative and was one of the 352 seronegative cohort members. A peripheral blood sample was provided by each donor, and peripheral blood mononuclear cells were used for TCR beta sequencing. Genomic DNA was extracted from the blood cell samples with the Qiagen DNeasy Blood Extraction Kit. The library was produced with the immunoSEQ multiplex PCR assay. The multiplex PCR relied on a mix of 60 forward primers for TCR Vbeta segments and 13 reverse primers for TCR Jbeta segments. A multiplex PCR assay on genomic DNA amplified the CDR3 region of rearranged TCR beta genes. The Illumina HiSeq System was used to sequence the amplified TCR beta libraries as 87-base-pair reads. For the original study's pipeline: A later analysis tallied around 87 million unique TCR beta chains across the 700 or so repertoires, and approximately 12 million of those chains were shared by two or more donors. A nearest-neighbor algorithm error-corrected the raw reads and collapsed the reads into unique sequences, merging closely related sequences to remove PCR and sequencing errors. CDR3 sequences were aligned to IMGT reference sequences to assign V, D and J gene segments. For a sequence to be retained, a match of at least six nucleotides to both a V gene segment and a J gene segment was required. Rearrangements were called productive when the CDR3 lacked stop codons and stayed in frame with V and J; all others were non-productive. Following IMGT convention, CDR3 was defined as the stretch from the second conserved V-encoded cysteine up to the conserved J-encoded phenylalanine. Sequences without an unambiguous match to a single V gene segment were excluded from the earlier analysis of about 600 of the donors. In an earlier analysis of around 600 of the donors, V segments were called functional above 56.7% productive rearrangements and were called segregating when the between-donor standard deviation exceeded 5%. To diagnose cytomegalovirus status from the catalog of TCR beta chain sequences, a statistical classification framework was built. A later analysis assigned V and J genes by comparing TCR nucleotide sequences with IMGT/GENE-DB human TR gene sequences. Using the TCRdist pipeline, a later analysis assigned CDR3 sequences along with most-parsimonious VDJ recombination scenarios. In a later analysis, each TCR beta chain was defined by its CDR3 amino acid sequence together with its V-gene family, and reads lacking a unique V-gene family were excluded. As a way to deal with suspected cross-contamination and a sequencing artifact, a later analysis dropped roughly 620 nucleotide sequences that were highly shared and had low generation probability. For each public chain, a later analysis derived a clonal expansion index from normalized ranks of inferred template counts within each repertoire. Generation probabilities in a later analysis came from a VDJ recombination model fitted to out-of-frame rearrangements, and those results were checked against IGoR. In a later analysis, hypergeometric tests were used to score TCR-TCR, TCR-HLA and TCR-CMV co-occurrence, with a repertoire-size bias correction applied to TCR pairs. To estimate false discovery rates, a later analysis permuted the HLA or CMV assignments 20 times. In a later analysis, co-occurring TCRs were grouped with DBSCAN, and TCRdist sequence similarity was added when clustering was performed within HLA-allele-positive subsets. For co-occurrence clustering, repertoires with fewer than 30,000 or more than 120,000 public chains were excluded, along with five or six repertoires with anomalous nucleotide sharing. TCRdb carries this immuneACCESS record with in-frame sequences only. Its versions omit some clonotypes, under half of them owing to an unresolved V gene in the studies checked, with the rest unexplained. The V and J calls and clone size are taken from that table; D and trimming were inferred from the DNA. This sample comprises about 120,000 clones, approximately 65% of them detected only once. More than 1.5% of the sample goes to the ten largest clones.

The CDR3 holds 15 amino acids from the cysteine to the phenylalanine. Only the CDR3 DNA is retained, 45 bases long and in frame from the first base. The germline V gene (reference sequence) yields SEHNR for CDR1 and FQNEAQ for CDR2. V was cut back by 5 bases and J by 3 bases, leaving a gap of 17 bases between them. A note on this clone: Its antigen remains undetermined. Per-base quality was not reported, and no clone a single base away is much larger than it.

Sequencing was done on a sample of PBMCs. This TCR came from a man aged 18 to 29 in good health and CMV-seronegative. The chain is assembled from TRBV7-9 and TRBJ2-7; a weak D assignment points to TRBD2 (7 bases agree). CDR3 region: CASSPYEGGGYEQYF. The bases read TGTGCCAGCAGCCCCTATGAAGGGGGGGGCTACGAGCAGTACTTC.